The 21 T cell receptor beta chains listed next were all sequenced from one sample in a study of blood T cells in healthy people across ages. Then a second PCR, running roughly 7 to 11 cycles, was carried out with a sample-barcoded 5' primer and a J-beta primer mix. TCRdb itself ran the 5' RACE reads through MiXCR, one entry per CDR3 protein. This table holds almost 800,000 distinct CDR3 sequences, 55% to 70% found once. Material for sequencing was blood. These receptors were obtained from a man aged 25-45 years in good health.

The chain couples TRBV7-2 to TRBJ2-7; possible D gene TRBD2, 5 bases. TRBJ2-1 matches the DNA end more closely, so the J call is doubtful. Germline V gene lookup returns CDR1 SGHTA and CDR2 FQGNSA. This CDR3 region has 13 residues. The CDR3 reads CASSVVAAGGQFF. For the CDR3, the DNA is TGTGCCAGCAGCGTAGTGGCCGCGGGTGGGCAGTTCTTC.

J is TRBJ2-1 and V is TRBV11-2, with 9 bases matching TRBD2. TRBJ2-7 explains the end of the DNA better; the J call may be wrong. Germline CDR1 SGHAT, CDR2 FQNNGV. There are 14 residues in the CDR3. This CDR3 reads CASSLSGGTHEQYF. The CDR3 DNA reads TGTGCCAGCAGCTTGAGCGGGGGGACCCACGAGCAGTACTTC.

The chain combines TRBV6-2 or TRBV6-3 with TRBJ2-5; TRBD2 is a possible D gene (5 bases). CDR1 is MNHEY, CDR2 SVGEGT, per germline. V lost 6 bases to trimming and J lost 2 bases, with 7 bases between them. This CDR3 has 12 residues. The CDR3 is CASSGMQETQYF. Written as DNA, the CDR3 is TGTGCCAGCAGCGGGATGCAAGAGACCCAGTACTTC.

The chain combines TRBV25-1 with TRBJ2-1; possibly TRBD2 for D (5 bases). Germline loops: CDR1 MGHDK, CDR2 SYGVNS. Trimming shortened V by 7 bases and J by 5 bases, and 6 bases separated the two germline ends. The CDR3 consists of 11 residues. DNA for the CDR3: TGTGCCAGCATCGGGGACAATGAGCAGTTCTTC. It yields the protein CASIGDNEQFF.

This clonotype was detected only a few times. The V gene is TRBV5-6, the J gene TRBJ2-7, with D unclear. CDR1 and CDR2 from the germline V gene are SGHDT and YYEEEE. V was cut by 4 bases and J by 0 bases, with 17 bases left in between. CDR3 size: 16 residues. CDR3: CASSRIFEWGSYEQYF. As DNA, the CDR3 is TGTGCCAGCAGCCGAATTTTCGAATGGGGCTCCTACGAGCAGTACTTC. The whole variable domain, remainder taken from reference TRBV5-6 and TRBJ2-7, is DAGVTQSPTHLIKTRGQQVTLRCSPKSGHDTVSWYQQALGQGPQFIFQYYEEEERQRGNFPDRFSGHQFPNYSSELNVNALLLGDSALYLCASSRIFEWGSYEQYFGPGTRLTVT.

This chain links TRBV7-9 with TRBJ2-7; tentative D call: TRBD2 (6 bases). Per the germline V gene, CDR1 is SEHNR and CDR2 is FQNEAQ (reference sequence). CDR3 length: 15 amino acids. The V end lost 6 bases, the J end lost 5 bases, and 20 bases lay between the germline ends. Here the CDR3 reads CASSSTNRGMDEQYF. CDR3 coding DNA: TGTGCCAGCAGTTCTACTAATCGGGGGATGGACGAGCAGTACTTC.

V and J are TRBV20-1 and TRBJ2-4; TRBD2 aligns across 8 bases. TRBJ2-5 matches the DNA end more closely, so the J call is doubtful. The CDR3 length is 15 residues. From germline, CDR1 is DFQATT and CDR2 SNEGSKA (reference sequence). This chain's CDR3 is CSASRTWTSKETQYF. For the CDR3, the DNA is TGCAGTGCTAGCAGAACCTGGACTAGCAAGGAGACCCAGTACTTC.

The chain combines TRBV4-3 with TRBJ2-1; the match to TRBD1 covers 7 bases. Per the germline V gene, CDR1 is LGHNA and CDR2 is YSLEER. Germline trimming cut 4 bases from V and 4 bases from J; bases unmatched to any gene: 10. This CDR3 has 16 residues. This CDR3 reads CASSLFSGTAYNEQFF. CDR3 coding DNA: TGCGCCAGCAGCCTCTTCTCCGGGACAGCTTACAATGAGCAGTTCTTC.

This rearrangement joins TRBV20-1 to TRBJ2-5, with D perhaps matching TRBD1 (6 bases). CDR3 size: 17 residues. V was trimmed by 6 bases and J by 3 bases, leaving 26 bases between them. Germline V gene sequence: CDR1 DFQATT, CDR2 SNEGSKA (reference sequence). CDR3 in amino acids: CSARGFGERQTKETQYF. In DNA, the CDR3 is TGCAGTGCGAGGGGGTTCGGGGAGCGGCAAACTAAAGAGACCCAGTACTTC.

The J gene is TRBJ2-5, the V gene TRBV29-1; TRBD1 matches 9 bases. The germline V gene encodes CDR1 SQVTM and CDR2 ANQGSEA. V dropped 6 bases and J dropped 4; count of bases not matched to a gene: 9. This CDR3 region has 14 residues. This chain's CDR3 is CSVATGQGGETQYF. DNA for the CDR3: TGCAGCGTCGCTACGGGACAGGGTGGAGAGACCCAGTACTTC.

This chain connects TRBV7-8 to TRBJ2-2, with D possibly called TRBD1 or TRBD2 (5 bases each). The V gene lost 8 bases and the J gene lost 0 bases, with 22 bases spanning the gap. The CDR3 covers 18 residues. Germline-derived CDR1 and CDR2 are SGHVS and FQNEAQ. This CDR3 is CASGPTPSRQSNTGELFF. The CDR3 DNA follows: TGTGCCAGCGGACCCACCCCTAGCAGACAGTCGAACACCGGGGAGCTGTTTTTT. The full variable domain, in which reference TRBV7-8 and TRBJ2-2 provide the parts outside the CDR3, is GAGVSQSPRYKVAKRGQDVALRCDPISGHVSLFWYQQALGQGPEFLTYFQNEAQLDKSGLPSDRFFAERPEGSVSTLKIQRTQQEDSAVYLCASGPTPSRQSNTGELFFGEGSRLTVL.

This chain uses TRBV7-8 with TRBJ2-1; a possible D gene is TRBD1 (5 bases). Trimming shortened V by 5 bases and J by 7 bases, and 12 bases separated the two germline ends. This CDR3 is built from 13 residues. Looked up from germline, CDR1 is SGHVS and CDR2 is FQNEAQ. The CDR3 is CASSAQARNEQFF. CDR3 coding DNA: TGTGCCAGCAGCGCACAGGCCCGTAATGAGCAGTTCTTC. Combining the CDR3 with reference TRBV7-8 and TRBJ2-1 gives the whole variable domain GAGVSQSPRYKVAKRGQDVALRCDPISGHVSLFWYQQALGQGPEFLTYFQNEAQLDKSGLPSDRFFAERPEGSVSTLKIQRTQQEDSAVYLCASSAQARNEQFFGPGTRLTVL.

V and J are TRBV20-1 and TRBJ1-4, with a tentative D call TRBD1 (6 bases). The CDR3 is made up of 14 amino acids. Trimming left V 4 bases short and J 7 bases short, with 16 bases between. Germline CDR1 and CDR2: DFQATT and SNEGSKA (reference sequence). CDR3 residues: CSATEQGTVEKLFF. The DNA of the CDR3 is TGCAGTGCTACTGAACAGGGCACGGTTGAAAAACTGTTTTTT.

There are a few counts of this clonotype. The rearrangement links TRBV7-2 to TRBJ2-7; D is perhaps TRBD2 (5 bases). Germline loops: CDR1 SGHTA, CDR2 FQGNSA. CDR3 size: 15 residues. V gave up 3 bases and J gave up 0 bases, with 12 bases separating them. In nucleotides, the CDR3 is TGTGCCAGCAGCTTGGTCGTGGGAGCCTCCTACGAGCAGTACTTC. Its protein product is CASSLVVGASYEQYF.

The chain joins TRBV28 to TRBJ2-1; tentative D call: TRBD2 (6 bases). The CDR3 is 13 residues long. Germline V gene sequence: CDR1 MDHEN, CDR2 SYDVKM. V was shortened by 10 bases and J by 8 bases, with 18 bases between the two germline ends. CDR3 amino acids: CATRLGGFDEQFF. The CDR3 DNA reads as TGTGCCACCCGACTAGGCGGGTTCGATGAGCAGTTCTTC.

The V call is TRBV10-3, the J call TRBJ1-2; D might be TRBD1 (5 bases). CDR3 length equals 20 residues. Germline CDR1 reads ENHRY; CDR2 reads SYGVKD. The V end was cut by 2 bases, the J end by 6 bases, with 31 bases between. The CDR3 DNA is TGTGCCATCAGTGAGGGGGGGTCGAGGGAAACGAGGCAGGTCGGCGATGGCTACACCTTC. It is translated as CAISEGGSRETRQVGDGYTF.

The chain uses TRBV28 and TRBJ2-1; 7 bases map to TRBD2. This CDR3 is 15 amino acids long. Germline V gene sequence: CDR1 MDHEN, CDR2 SYDVKM. V shed 4 bases, J shed 2 bases, and the junction held 5 bases outside the gene matches. CDR3: CASSSQAGPYNEQFF. CDR3 sequence (DNA): TGTGCCAGCAGTTCCCAAGCGGGACCCTACAATGAGCAGTTCTTC.

This clonotype was seen only a few times. This chain uses TRBV27 with TRBJ1-2, with a weak D call TRBD1 (6 bases). The germline V gene has CDR1 MNHEY and CDR2 SMNVEV (reference sequence). With 4 bases removed from V and 4 bases from J, the gap between germline ends came to 16 bases. The CDR3 covers 15 residues. CDR3 sequence: CASSWSQGSIYGYTF. The DNA of the CDR3 is TGTGCCAGCAGTTGGTCGCAGGGGTCCATCTATGGCTACACCTTC.

This chain joins TRBV12-3 or TRBV12-4 and TRBJ2-1; 7 positions agree with TRBD2. The CDR3 totals 19 residues. V lost 6 bases to trimming and J lost 5 bases; unmatched junction nucleotides: 22. CDR3 sequence (DNA): TGTGCCAGCAGCCTCCCGAGAGGTGCGGGAGAAGGGGTCGACAATGAGCAGTTCTTC. It translates to CASSLPRGAGEGVDNEQFF.

The CDR3 bases are TGTGCCATCAACGGGACGGCAAGCTATGGCTACACCTTC. Translating gives CAINGTASYGYTF. This chain uses TRBV10-3 with TRBJ1-2; tentative D call: TRBD1 (5 bases). V dropped 7 bases and J dropped 4 bases, with 13 bases sitting between them. Per germline, CDR1 ENHRY and CDR2 SYGVKD. The CDR3 length is 13 residues.

The chain couples TRBV5-6 to TRBJ2-7; D is uncertain. Gene TRBJ2-5 matches the end of the DNA better, so the J call may be wrong. The CDR3 consists of 15 residues. Germline V gene lookup returns CDR1 SGHDT and CDR2 YYEEEE. The CDR3 nucleotides read TGTGCCAGCAGCTGCAGGACCGGCTTTGGGGAGACCCAGTACTTC. Translated, it gives CASSCRTGFGETQYF.